This TCR beta chain was recorded in a study of CD8 T cells in cerebrospinal fluid in Alzheimer's disease. TCRdb reprocessed the 10x single-cell sequencing reads and reports one entry per CDR3 protein, with no DNA. In all, the sample yields 1,100 or so distinct CDR3 sequences. Germline values: CDR1 LNHNV, CDR2 YYDKDF (reference sequence). This CDR3 is built from 16 residues. For droplet-based sequencing, live CSF cells were sorted using a live/dead marker. This clonotype is labeled medium-sized based on frequency. The antigen is undetermined. Study outcomes and limitations: In mild cognitive impairment or Alzheimer's disease, the biggest CSF clone made up more TCRs than in controls. Versus healthy subjects, Alzheimer's patients more often had clones of at least 3%.

This chain links TRBV15 with TRBJ2-5; checking the TCRdb D call of TRBD2 is not possible without DNA. The receptor was derived from a human donor in good health. Material for sequencing was cerebrospinal fluid. CDR3 protein: CATSRDSRLAGGTQYF.